This T cell receptor beta chain was sequenced during a study of blood T cell repertoires in COVID-19. The wider study: Samples representing acute and convalescent COVID-19 were sourced from the United States, Italy and Spain.

The CDR3 sequence is 13 residues long. Germline V gene data show CDR1 as MNHEY and CDR2 as SVGAGI. V lost 7 bases and J lost 0, with 7 bases in between. Source study methods: Counts of nucleated cells, estimated from reference gene primer amplification, were obtained. The repertoire was sequenced with immunoSEQ multiplex PCR; TCRdb's copy has only in-frame clones and lacks some. The V and J calls and clone size were taken over from that table, and D and trimming were inferred from the DNA. Of 150,000 to 200,000 clones detected, approximately 86% appear once; the ten largest clones hold 8% to 10%. The rearrangement joins TRBV6-5 to TRBJ1-5; the D gene is possibly TRBD1 (5 bases). The sample was peripheral blood. The clonotype was recovered from a man over 45 with active or convalescent COVID-19. The chain's CDR3 is CASTDSSNQPQHF. In DNA, the CDR3 is TGTGCCAGCACAGACAGTAGCAATCAGCCCCAGCATTTT.